This T cell receptor beta chain was recovered during a study of blood T cell repertoires in COVID-19. Overall study: In each case, the material was cDNA or gDNA derived from T cells, B-cell-depleted T cells, or PBMCs.

Donors were grouped by their self-reported clinical history. Donors in Cohort 3 counted as recovered after two negative PCRs, clearance, or symptom resolution. Measured with immunoSEQ multiplex PCR; TCRdb has only the in-frame clones, and not every one. The data contain fewer than 250,000 clones, approximately 88% of them singletons. The V gene's germline CDR1 is MNHEY and CDR2 SVGAGI. Trimming removed 6 bases at V and 2 bases at J, with 9 bases between. There are 13 residues in the CDR3. The rearrangement links TRBV6-5 to TRBJ2-3; D is undetermined. Sequenced material: PBMCs or T cells enriched from blood (not recorded which). The TCR sequence derives from a woman between 18 and 29 years old who had recovered from COVID-19. The CDR3 coding sequence is TGTGCCAGCAGCCCGGAGTCCACAGATACGCAGTATTTT. Translation: CASSPESTDTQYF.